These 28 T cell receptor beta chains were all obtained from the same sample, sequenced in a study of regulatory T cells in long-lasting Graves disease. Relying on iRepertoire HTBI primers and Arm-PCR of CDR3 regions, the team built TCR beta libraries. TCRdb called the multiplex PCR reads again in MiXCR, with one record for every CDR3 protein. Found here are approximately 290,000 distinct CDR3 sequences, 20% to 25% of them singletons; the top ten hold approximately 53%. Regarding time point: persistent/refractory GD, antithyroid drugs over 5 years with positive TRAb. After RNA was extracted from PBMCs, the TCR library was made from it. The sequenced sample was peripheral blood mononuclear cells (PBMCs), obtained when the disease was refractory, from a patient treated with antithyroid drugs. The receptor set was obtained from a female donor with Graves disease.

This clonotype was observed a handful of times. V usage is TRBV7-2 and J usage is TRBJ2-7; tentatively, D is TRBD2 (6 bases). Germline-derived CDR1 and CDR2 are SGHTA and FQGNSA. Trimming stripped 2 bases from V and 2 bases from J, with 13 bases between. The length of the CDR3 is 15 residues. The CDR3 bases are TGTGCCAGCAGCTTACTCGGACTATTCCCCTACGAGCAGTACTTC. Amino acids: CASSLLGLFPYEQYF.

The chain's CDR3 is CSAACGYSYEQYF. The CDR3 coding sequence is TGCAGTGCTGCTTGCGGGTACTCCTACGAGCAGTACTTC. V gene TRBV20-1 combines with J gene TRBJ2-7; D is possibly TRBD2 (5 bases). Deletions cut 5 bases from V and 0 bases from J, with 11 bases between. This CDR3 contains 13 residues. Germline CDR1 and CDR2: DFQATT and SNEGSKA (reference sequence).

V and J are TRBV6-2 or TRBV6-3 and TRBJ2-7; D unresolved. Trimming cost V 7 bases and J 4 bases, with 14 bases left between them. The V gene's germline CDR1 is MNHEY and CDR2 SVGEGT. CDR3 length: 13 amino acids. DNA of the CDR3: TGTGCCAGCACTAACTCCCCGCGGTACGAGCAGTACTTC. Its protein product is CASTNSPRYEQYF.

The V call is TRBV29-1, the J call TRBJ2-7; D is possibly TRBD1 or TRBD2 (5 bases each). The germline V gene has CDR1 SQVTM and CDR2 ANQGSEA. The ends were cut back, 5 bases at V and 1 base at J, with 12 bases in the middle. This CDR3 spans 13 amino acids. DNA of the CDR3: TGCAGCGTTACCCTTGGGGGATCCTACGAGCAGTACTTC. It is translated as CSVTLGGSYEQYF.

In its sample, this clonotype was seen many times. The V call is TRBV10-3, the J call TRBJ1-2; D might be TRBD1 (5 bases). The CDR3 totals 15 residues. Germline-derived CDR1 and CDR2 are ENHRY and SYGVKD. Trimming took 0 bases from V and 4 from J, leaving 12 bases between them. CDR3 sequence: CAISESGDSTYGYTF. The CDR3 DNA reads as TGTGCCATCAGTGAGTCGGGGGATTCGACCTATGGCTACACCTTC.

The J gene is TRBJ2-3, the V gene TRBV12-3 or TRBV12-4; 7 bases agree with TRBD2. CDR3 length equals 15 residues. With V trimmed by 5 bases and J by 2 bases, 7 bases remained unmatched. The CDR3 bases are TGTGCCAGCAGTCCCCGGGACTACCCCACAGATACGCAGTATTTT. It yields the protein CASSPRDYPTDTQYF.

A word on this clonotype: Germline is not matched at one junction end, which may reflect a read error. The rearrangement uses TRBV3-1 and TRBJ2-4; either TRBD1 or TRBD2 may supply D (6 bases each). The V gene's germline CDR1 is LGHDT and CDR2 YNNKEL (reference sequence). The CDR3 is made up of 18 amino acids. CDR3 residues: CASSHRPSQRGSPGLMHF. The CDR3 nucleotides read TGTGCCAGCAGCCACCGCCCAAGTCAGAGGGGGAGTCCGGGACTTATGCACTTC.

The rearrangement uses TRBV7-9 and TRBJ1-2; tentative D call: TRBD1 (5 bases). Looked up from germline, CDR1 is SEHNR and CDR2 is FQNEAQ (reference sequence). This CDR3 is 14 amino acids long. V lost 5 bases, J lost 7 bases, and 17 bases lay in between. The CDR3 bases are TGTGCCAGCAGCCAACCTGGGGCGGTGGCTGGCTACACCTTC. Amino acids: CASSQPGAVAGYTF. Filled out from reference TRBV7-9 and TRBJ1-2, the complete variable domain reads DTGVSQNPRHKITKRGQNVTFRCDPISEHNRLYWYRQTLGQGPEFLTYFQNEAQLEKSRLLSDRFSAERPKGSFSTLEIQRTEQGDSAMYLCASSQPGAVAGYTFGSGTRLTVV.

The chain uses TRBV18 and TRBJ1-4, with a tentative D call TRBD1 (5 bases). This CDR3 has 16 residues. CDR1 KGHSH and CDR2 LQKENI come from the germline V gene. Trimming shortened V by 2 bases and J by 1 base, and 11 bases separated the two germline ends. This chain's CDR3 is CASSPSSGLTNEKLFF. For the CDR3, the DNA is TGTGCCAGCTCACCATCCTCAGGGTTAACTAATGAAAAACTGTTTTTT.

CDR3 protein: CASSPQGAENIQYF. For the CDR3, the DNA is TGTGCCAGCAGTCCCCAGGGGGCAGAAAACATTCAGTACTTC. The rearrangement uses TRBV12-3 or TRBV12-4 and TRBJ2-4; 8 nucleotides line up with TRBD1. V lost 5 bases to trimming and J lost 5 bases; unmatched junction nucleotides: 5. The CDR3 contains 14 residues.

This clonotype was picked up many times. The CDR3 region is CASSSRDTDYEQYF. The CDR3 coding sequence is TGTGCCAGCAGCTCCCGGGACACCGACTACGAGCAGTACTTC. The chain employs TRBV7-3 and TRBJ2-7, with D maybe TRBD1 (6 bases). The V and J ends lost 4 bases and 3 bases respectively, with 13 bases between them. This CDR3 region has 14 residues. The germline V gene encodes CDR1 SGHTA and CDR2 FQGTGA.

This sequence joins TRBV7-9 and TRBJ2-7, with a weak D call TRBD2 (5 bases). Trimming removed 0 bases from V and 2 bases from J, with 17 bases in between. The CDR3 extends over 17 amino acids. The germline V gene has CDR1 SEHNR and CDR2 FQNEAQ (reference sequence). The CDR3, as DNA: TGTGCCAGCAGCTTAGCCCCTGGGTCGGGATTGGCCTACGAGCAGTACTTC. Encoded protein: CASSLAPGSGLAYEQYF.

The chain combines TRBV5-1 with TRBJ2-3; maybe TRBD2 (6 bases). Trimming left V 0 bases short and J 1 base short, with 15 bases between. This CDR3 has 17 residues. Germline V lookup: CDR1 SGHRS, CDR2 YFSETQ. DNA of the CDR3: TGCGCCAGCAGCTTGGTCTCTCTCGGGGGTGGCACAGATACGCAGTATTTT. Encoded protein: CASSLVSLGGGTDTQYF.

The V call is TRBV20-1, the J call TRBJ2-3; TRBD2 matches at 8 bases. In germline, CDR1 is DFQATT, CDR2 SNEGSKA (reference sequence). The CDR3 covers 16 residues. V shed 6 bases and J 6 bases; nucleotides not matched to a gene: 17. The chain's CDR3 is CSALPEREMGWDTQYF. The CDR3 DNA reads TGCAGTGCCCTTCCGGAGCGGGAGATGGGGTGGGATACGCAGTATTTT.

The chain joins TRBV28 to TRBJ2-3; no clear D gene. The CDR3 spans 12 residues. V dropped 5 bases and J dropped 10 bases, with 13 bases sitting between them. The V gene's germline CDR1 is MDHEN and CDR2 SYDVKM. The CDR3 spells CASSPGPRAQYF. The CDR3 nucleotides read TGTGCCAGCAGTCCCGGGCCCCGTGCGCAGTATTTT.

V gene TRBV18 combines with J gene TRBJ2-1; the match to TRBD2 covers 8 bases. The germline V gene has CDR1 KGHSH and CDR2 LQKENI. CDR3 length: 18 amino acids. V shed 3 bases, J shed 2 bases, and the junction held 12 bases outside the gene matches. The CDR3 sequence: CASSPVGKREFTYNEQFF. Here the CDR3 DNA reads TGTGCCAGCTCACCGGTAGGGAAGCGGGAGTTCACCTACAATGAGCAGTTCTTC.

Ten or more counts support this clonotype. The chain recombines TRBV27 with TRBJ1-6; 8 bases are a match to TRBD1. The CDR3 consists of 13 residues. V was pared by 10 bases and J by 9 bases, with 8 bases of the junction left unmatched. Germline CDR1 reads MNHEY; CDR2 reads SMNVEV (reference sequence). The CDR3: CATGQGISSPLHF. In nucleotides, the CDR3 is TGTGCCACCGGACAGGGAATAAGTTCACCCCTCCACTTT.

The CDR3 bases are TGTGCCAGCAGCTCGACCGGGACAGTGGGAGAGACCCAGTACTTC. Translation gives CASSSTGTVGETQYF. V and J are TRBV7-9 and TRBJ2-5; 7 bases match TRBD1. Trimming cost V 4 bases and J 4 bases; bases outside gene matches: 9. The germline gives CDR1 SEHNR, CDR2 FQNEAQ (reference sequence). The CDR3 spans 15 residues.

This rearrangement joins TRBV6-1 to TRBJ2-5; 11 nucleotides agree with TRBD2. Germline loops: CDR1 MNHNS, CDR2 SASEGT. V dropped 11 bases and J dropped 2; count of bases not matched to a gene: 10. The CDR3 covers 15 residues. The CDR3 here is CASRGTSGPQETQYF. The CDR3 nucleotides read TGTGCCTCGAGAGGGACTAGCGGACCTCAAGAGACCCAGTACTTC.

V usage is TRBV6-2 or TRBV6-3 and J usage is TRBJ1-1, with a possible D match to TRBD1 (5 bases). Trimming took off 6 bases at V and 4 bases at J, with 12 bases between the two ends. The V gene's germline CDR1 is MNHEY and CDR2 SVGEGT. The CDR3 totals 13 residues. CDR3 bases: TGTGCCAGCAGAGCTTCGGGGGGCACTGAAGCTTTCTTT. Translating gives CASRASGGTEAFF.

This clonotype was counted between two and nine times. V is TRBV9 and J is TRBJ2-2, with D possibly matching TRBD2 (5 bases). The germline V gene has CDR1 SGDLS and CDR2 YYNGEE. CDR3 length: 13 residues. Trimming cost V 3 bases and J 5 bases, with 8 bases left between them. The CDR3 coding sequence is TGTGCCAGCAGCGCCCGGGGAACCGGGGAGCTGTTTTTT. The encoded protein is CASSARGTGELFF. The full variable domain, with the rest looked up from reference TRBV9 and TRBJ2-2, is DSGVTQTPKHLITATGQRVTLRCSPRSGDLSVYWYQQSLDQGLQFLIQYYNGEERAKGNILERFSAQQFPDLHSELNLSSLELGDSALYFCASSARGTGELFFGEGSRLTVL.

This clonotype was observed a handful of times. The V and J genes are TRBV5-4 and TRBJ1-2, with D perhaps matching TRBD1 (5 bases). Per the germline V gene, CDR1 is SGHNT and CDR2 is YYREEE (reference sequence). With 1 base removed from V and 4 bases from J, the gap between germline ends came to 11 bases. The CDR3 consists of 14 residues. Written as DNA, the CDR3 is TGTGCCAGCAGCTTGAGGGGTAGTTTCTATGGCTACACCTTC. This gives the protein CASSLRGSFYGYTF.

There are many counts of this clonotype. The chain uses TRBV28 and TRBJ2-2; 9 nucleotides align to TRBD1. The V gene end was trimmed by 7 bases and the J gene end by 5 bases; junction bases not matched to a gene: 8. CDR3 length: 15 amino acids. Germline V gives CDR1 MDHEN, CDR2 SYDVKM. CDR3 in DNA: TGTGCCAGCACCTTACAGGGGGCTAGGACCGGGGAGCTGTTTTTT. Amino acids: CASTLQGARTGELFF.

This clonotype showed up many times. The chain recombines TRBV20-1 with TRBJ2-7, with 9 bases aligning to TRBD2. V lost 0 bases to trimming and J lost 3 bases; unmatched junction nucleotides: 3. Germline V CDR1 and CDR2: DFQATT, SNEGSKA (reference sequence). The CDR3 contains 14 residues. CDR3 amino acids: CSARDLLAGYEQYF. For the CDR3, the DNA is TGCAGTGCTAGAGATTTACTAGCGGGCTACGAGCAGTACTTC.

Comment on this clonotype: A much more abundant neighbour one base away suggests this may be a read error. This chain connects TRBV12-3 or TRBV12-4 to TRBJ2-7; perhaps TRBD1 as D (6 bases). The CDR3 consists of 15 residues. Here the CDR3 DNA reads TGTGCCGGCAGTTCCACCCCCAACAGGGCCTACGAGCAGTACTTC. This sequence encodes CAGSSTPNRAYEQYF.

This clonotype was counted only a few times. The chain uses TRBV7-8 and TRBJ2-5, with D possibly TRBD1 on 5 matching bases. This CDR3 comprises 14 residues. V was shortened by 4 bases and J by 5 bases, with 14 bases between the two germline ends. In germline, CDR1 is SGHVS, CDR2 FQNEAQ. CDR3 residues: CASSYLVGRETQYF. The DNA of the CDR3 is TGTGCCAGCAGCTACCTGGTGGGGCGGGAGACCCAGTACTTC.

This clonotype was recorded many times. The CDR3 protein is CASSRGQGKLEKLFF. The CDR3 DNA sequence: TGTGCCAGCAGTCGGGGACAGGGCAAGCTGGAAAAACTGTTTTTT. V and J are TRBV2 and TRBJ1-4, with 9 nucleotides matching TRBD1. The CDR3 contains 15 residues. In germline, CDR1 is SNHLY, CDR2 FYNNEI. V shed 5 bases and J 8 bases; nucleotides not matched to a gene: 9.

This clonotype was picked up many times. This sequence joins TRBV12-3 or TRBV12-4 and TRBJ1-4; 7 bases map to TRBD1. V gave up 6 bases and J gave up 7 bases; unmatched junction bases: 11. The CDR3 covers 15 residues. The CDR3 DNA is TGTGCCAGCAGCCCCAGCGGGACAGTTTTTGAAAAACTGTTTTTT. Protein product: CASSPSGTVFEKLFF.